This T cell receptor delta chain was captured by sequencing in a study of gamma-delta T cells after stem cell transplantation. There are a few counts of this clone. The CDR3 loop spans 15 amino acids. The V gene end was trimmed by 3 bases and the J gene end by 4 bases; junction bases not matched to a gene: 6. The V gene's germline CDR1 is GEAIGNYY and CDR2 EKD. TCRdb fed the RT-PCR reads to CATT. Seen here are roughly 4,500 delta-chain clones, 1.5% to 2.5% observed once, and the top ten hold under 35%. The sequenced sample was gamma-delta T cells. This chain connects TRDV2 to TRDJ1; the match to TRDD3 covers 11 bases. The sequence derives from a human donor. It is not recorded whose cells these are; they may come from a transplant donor. CDR3 loop: CACDFLGDTSDKLIF. As DNA, the CDR3 is TGTGCCTGTGACTTTCTGGGGGATACCAGCGATAAACTCATCTTT.